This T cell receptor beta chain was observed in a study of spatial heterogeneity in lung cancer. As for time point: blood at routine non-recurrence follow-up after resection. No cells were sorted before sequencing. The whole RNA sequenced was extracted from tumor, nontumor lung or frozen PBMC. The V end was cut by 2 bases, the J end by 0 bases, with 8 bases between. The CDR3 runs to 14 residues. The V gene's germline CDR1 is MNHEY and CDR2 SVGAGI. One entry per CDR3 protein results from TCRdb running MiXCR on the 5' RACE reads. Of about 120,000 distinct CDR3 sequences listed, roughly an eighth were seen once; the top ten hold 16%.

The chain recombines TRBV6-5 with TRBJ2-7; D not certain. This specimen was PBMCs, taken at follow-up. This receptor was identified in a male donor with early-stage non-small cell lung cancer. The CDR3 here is CASSYVRSSYEQYF. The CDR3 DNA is TGTGCCAGCAGTTACGTCCGGAGCTCCTACGAGCAGTACTTC.